Below, 18 T cell receptor beta chains from the same sample are listed, as sequenced in a study of blood T cell repertoires in COVID-19. Assay used: immunoSEQ multiplex PCR; TCRdb lists only in-frame clones, some missing. Of 140,000 to 150,000 clones listed, roughly 91% are singletons. Sequenced sample: peripheral blood. These receptors originate from a man aged 55 to 70 with active or convalescent COVID-19.

The chain employs TRBV5-1 and TRBJ1-5; D perhaps matches TRBD1 (6 bases). The germline CDR1 and CDR2 sequences are SGHRS and YFSETQ. V lost 1 base and J 6 bases, leaving 14 bases between the germline ends. This CDR3 comprises 15 residues. The CDR3 here is CASSLTGYEGQPQHF. CDR3 in DNA: TGCGCCAGCAGCTTGACAGGGTATGAAGGTCAGCCCCAGCATTTT.

The chain links TRBV3-1 (or the pseudogene TRBV3-2) to TRBJ2-3; a weak D match, TRBD2 (6 bases). The V end was cut by 4 bases, the J end by 4 bases, with 12 bases between. The CDR3 is 14 amino acids. Germline V gene data show CDR1 as LGHDT and CDR2 as YNNKEL (reference sequence). This CDR3 reads CASSPRLVADTQYF. The CDR3 DNA is TGTGCCAGCAGCCCCCGACTAGTAGCAGATACGCAGTATTTT.

This clone was counted between two and nine times. The CDR3 nucleotides are TGCGCCAGCAGCGTCGGGACTAGCCCATACAATGAGCAGTTCTTC. Translation gives CASSVGTSPYNEQFF. This chain joins TRBV5-1 and TRBJ2-1, with 9 bases matching TRBD2. Germline loops: CDR1 SGHRS, CDR2 YFSETQ. V lost 4 bases and J lost 4; bases outside the gene matches: 6. The CDR3 is 15 amino acids.

The genes are TRBV19 and TRBJ1-1, with 7 bases lining up with TRBD1. Germline V CDR1 and CDR2: LNHDA, SQIVND (reference sequence). The length of the CDR3 is 14 residues. Unmatched junction bases numbered 7, after V lost 6 bases and J lost 3 bases. The chain's CDR3 is CASRRQGIHTEAFF. The CDR3 DNA reads as TGTGCCAGTAGAAGACAGGGCATTCACACTGAAGCTTTCTTT.

This sequence joins TRBV3-1 (or the pseudogene TRBV3-2) and TRBJ2-5, with TRBD1 matching 8 bases. CDR1 LGHDT and CDR2 YNNKEL come from the germline V gene (reference sequence). The J segment lost 0 bases and the V segment lost 3 bases, leaving 9 bases of the junction unmatched. The CDR3 extends over 17 amino acids. The CDR3 sequence: CASSHPGTGEYQETQYF. Written as DNA, the CDR3 is TGTGCCAGCAGCCATCCCGGGACAGGCGAGTACCAAGAGACCCAGTACTTC.

This sequence joins TRBV5-1 and TRBJ2-1; TRBD1 might be the D (6 bases). Trimming took off 0 bases at V and 2 bases at J, with 9 bases between the two ends. CDR3 length: 15 amino acids. The germline CDR1 and CDR2 sequences are SGHRS and YFSETQ. The CDR3 here is CASSLGGQPYNEQFF. The CDR3 DNA sequence: TGCGCCAGCAGCTTGGGGGGACAACCCTACAATGAGCAGTTCTTC. The whole variable domain, filled in from reference TRBV5-1 and TRBJ2-1, reads KAGVTQTPRYLIKTRGQQVTLSCSPISGHRSVSWYQQTPGQGLQFLFEYFSETQRNKGNFPGRFSGRQFSNSRSEMNVSTLELGDSALYLCASSLGGQPYNEQFFGPGTRLTVL.

The V gene is TRBV29-1, the J gene TRBJ2-5; 8 nucleotides match TRBD1. Trimming cost V 5 bases and J 2 bases; bases outside gene matches: 7. The CDR3 consists of 14 residues. Germline lookup yields CDR1 SQVTM and CDR2 ANQGSEA. The CDR3 nucleotides are TGCAGCGTTTACGACAGGGGTACACAAGAGACCCAGTACTTC. It codes for CSVYDRGTQETQYF.

This clone has a single count. This chain links TRBV5-1 with TRBJ2-1; 10 nucleotides align to TRBD2. Per the germline V gene, CDR1 is SGHRS and CDR2 is YFSETQ. Trimming removed 0 bases from V and 5 bases from J; junction bases left unmatched: 5. The CDR3 is 16 amino acids. CDR3 in DNA: TGCGCCAGCAGCTTGGCGGGGACTAGCGCCAACAATGAGCAGTTCTTC. It translates to CASSLAGTSANNEQFF.

V is TRBV4-2 and J is TRBJ1-6; D uncertain. With 0 bases removed from V and 6 bases from J, the gap between germline ends came to 6 bases. The V gene's germline CDR1 is LGHNA and CDR2 YNFKEQ. The CDR3 is 14 amino acids. In DNA, the CDR3 is TGTGCCAGCAGCCAAGATGGGCGTAATTCACCCCTCCACTTT. Protein product: CASSQDGRNSPLHF.

Concerning this clone itself: Other nucleotide sequences from this sample produce the same CDR3. The CDR3 DNA is TGTGCCAGCAGCTCAGGGGGGGATACGCAGTATTTT. It codes for CASSSGGDTQYF. The chain couples TRBV11-2 to TRBJ2-3; possibly TRBD1 for D (7 bases). CDR3 length equals 12 residues. V lost 4 bases, J lost 6 bases, and 8 bases lay in between. Germline V gene sequence: CDR1 SGHAT, CDR2 FQNNGV.

The genes are TRBV14 and TRBJ2-7, with TRBD2 identical over 8 bases. Trimming at V came to 4 bases and at J to 6 bases, leaving 11 bases not matched to a gene. Looked up from germline, CDR1 is SGHDN and CDR2 is FVKESK. This CDR3 contains 15 residues. CDR3 DNA sequence: TGTGCCAGCAGCCCTAACCGGGGTAGCGGGATCGAGCAGTACTTC. Amino acids: CASSPNRGSGIEQYF.

This chain joins TRBV7-8 and TRBJ1-1; D is unclear. Germline V gene lookup returns CDR1 SGHVS and CDR2 FQNEAQ. Trimming removed 2 bases from V and 0 bases from J, with 10 bases in between. The CDR3 extends over 15 amino acids. The DNA for the CDR3 is TGTGCCAGCAGCTTAAAGTTGGCATTGAACACTGAAGCTTTCTTT. Encoded protein: CASSLKLALNTEAFF.

This clone has just one count. The chain couples TRBV5-4 to TRBJ2-3; weak D call: TRBD2 (6 bases). The V end lost 0 bases, the J end lost 4 bases, and 12 bases lay between the germline ends. Per germline, CDR1 SGHNT and CDR2 YYREEE (reference sequence). The CDR3 is 15 amino acids. The CDR3 loop is CASSLAGGAADTQYF. The DNA of the CDR3 is TGTGCCAGCAGCTTGGCCGGGGGTGCCGCAGATACGCAGTATTTT.

CDR3 sequence reads: CASSLRRVSDTQYF. Here the CDR3 DNA reads TGTGCCAGCAGCTTGAGGAGAGTATCAGATACGCAGTATTTT. The chain uses TRBV5-8 and TRBJ2-3; no firm D call. The CDR3 covers 14 residues. In germline, CDR1 is SGHTS, CDR2 YDEGEE. Trimming pared 1 base from V and 4 bases from J, leaving 10 bases between.

The rearrangement uses TRBV15 and TRBJ1-1; 7 bases fit TRBD1. Trimming took 5 bases from V and 2 from J; bases not matched to a gene: 2. CDR3 length: 13 amino acids. Germline V gene data show CDR1 as LNHNV and CDR2 as YYDKDF (reference sequence). CDR3 region: CATSRDSNTEAFF. The CDR3 coding sequence is TGTGCCACCAGCCGGGACAGTAACACTGAAGCTTTCTTT.

J is TRBJ2-1 and V is TRBV2; no clear D. Germline CDR1 reads SNHLY; CDR2 reads FYNNEI. Deletions cut 7 bases from V and 3 bases from J, with 4 bases between. The CDR3 is made up of 11 amino acids. The CDR3: CASTFYNEQFF. For the CDR3, the DNA is TGTGCCAGCACCTTCTACAATGAGCAGTTCTTC.

The rearrangement uses TRBV10-3 and TRBJ1-1; D might be TRBD1 (5 bases). V dropped 10 bases and J dropped 1 base, with 13 bases sitting between them. This CDR3 has 13 amino acids. From germline, CDR1 is ENHRY and CDR2 SYGVKD. In nucleotides, the CDR3 is TGTGCCACCGAACCCCAGGGGAACACTGAAGCTTTCTTT. This sequence encodes CATEPQGNTEAFF.

The chain recombines TRBV27 with TRBJ2-3; possibly TRBD2 for D (6 bases). Germline V gene data show CDR1 as MNHEY and CDR2 as SMNVEV (reference sequence). V dropped 6 bases and J dropped 3 bases, with 10 bases sitting between them. The CDR3 has 13 residues. The CDR3 here is CASRLEGTDTQYF. In DNA, the CDR3 is TGTGCCAGCAGGTTGGAGGGAACAGATACGCAGTATTTT.